These T cell receptor beta chains were read from a single sample in a study of T cell responses to AZD1222 COVID-19 vaccine. Only in-frame clones appear in the TCRdb table, and some are missing; sequencing was by immunoSEQ multiplex PCR. Of around 150,000 clones listed, 90% were seen once; the top ten hold approximately 5.9%. The material sequenced was peripheral blood, taken 28 days after the second AZD1222 dose. These receptor sequences come from an adult who received the AZD1222 COVID-19 vaccine. Each CDR3 is given with its conserved first and last residue. Fields, in order: clone size, D gene, J gene, V gene, CDR3 protein, CDR3 DNA. A D gene is named only where the DNA matches it firmly. Clone size appears in some rows only: once, few, many, or a class for an expanded clone.

size: .; D: .; J: TRBJ1-2; V: TRBV5-1; CDR3: CASSFTGSGYTF; DNA: TGCGCCAGCAGCTTCACAGGGTCTGGCTACACCTTC
size: once; D: TRBD2; J: TRBJ2-5; V: TRBV5-1; CDR3: CASSLGTSGSGGETQYF; DNA: TGCGCCAGCAGCTTGGGGACTAGCGGGAGTGGAGGAGAGACCCAGTACTTC
size: .; D: TRBD1; J: TRBJ2-5; V: TRBV6-2/TRBV6-3; CDR3: CASSALRDRLGETQYF; DNA: TGTGCCAGCAGTGCACTCCGGGACAGGCTAGGGGAGACCCAGTACTTC
size: .; D: .; J: TRBJ2-2; V: TRBV11-2; CDR3: CASRRNTGELFF; DNA: TGTGCCAGCAGGCGGAACACCGGGGAGCTGTTTTTT
size: few; D: TRBD1; J: TRBJ1-5; V: TRBV7-2; CDR3: CASSLAGTGRAKQHF; DNA: TGTGCCAGCAGCTTAGCGGGGACAGGGCGTGCTAAGCAGCATTTT
size: .; D: .; J: TRBJ1-6; V: TRBV9; CDR3: CASSLEGNNSPLHF; DNA: TGTGCCAGCAGCCTTGAAGGGAATAATTCACCCCTCCACTTT
size: .; D: .; J: TRBJ1-1; V: TRBV5-4; CDR3: CASSLSGRMNTEAFF; DNA: TGTGCCAGCAGCTTGTCGGGCAGAATGAACACTGAAGCTTTCTTT
size: few; D: TRBD2; J: TRBJ2-7; V: TRBV5-1; CDR3: CASSSLAESYEQYF; DNA: TGCGCCAGCAGCTCTCTAGCGGAGTCCTACGAGCAGTACTTC
size: .; D: .; J: TRBJ1-5; V: TRBV21-1; CDR3: CATHPGTDVNQPQHF; DNA: TGTGCCACCCATCCGGGGACAGATGTCAATCAGCCCCAGCATTTT
size: .; D: .; J: TRBJ2-4; V: TRBV18; CDR3: CASRQLAKNIQYF; DNA: TGTGCCAGCCGACAGTTAGCCAAAAACATTCAGTACTTC
size: .; D: TRBD1; J: TRBJ1-2; V: TRBV6-5; CDR3: CASSRAGGAIYGYTF; DNA: TGTGCCAGCTCGCGGGCAGGGGGCGCAATCTATGGCTACACCTTC
size: .; D: .; J: TRBJ2-3; V: TRBV3-1/TRBV3-2; CDR3: CASSQDSGRTMADTQYF; DNA: TGTGCCAGCAGCCAAGATAGCGGCCGTACGATGGCAGATACGCAGTATTTT
size: .; D: TRBD2; J: TRBJ2-7; V: TRBV9; CDR3: CASSVSISGTSVSYEQYF; DNA: TGTGCCAGCAGCGTTTCGATTTCTGGGACTAGCGTCTCCTACGAGCAGTACTTC
size: .; D: .; J: TRBJ2-7; V: TRBV6-5; CDR3: CASSRTGIGPYEQYF; DNA: TGTGCCAGCAGCCGAACAGGTATAGGGCCCTACGAGCAGTACTTC
size: .; D: .; J: TRBJ1-4; V: TRBV6-5; CDR3: CASSRSREGEKLFF; DNA: TGTGCCAGCAGTCGTTCCCGGGAAGGCGAAAAACTGTTTTTT
size: few; D: .; J: TRBJ2-7; V: TRBV7-2; CDR3: CASSLAEAYEQYF; DNA: TGTGCCAGCAGCTTAGCGGAGGCCTACGAGCAGTACTTC
size: .; D: TRBD1; J: TRBJ2-7; V: TRBV5-8; CDR3: CASIRQGSSREQYF; DNA: TGTGCCAGCATAAGACAGGGATCATCGCGCGAGCAGTACTTC
size: .; D: TRBD1; J: TRBJ1-2; V: TRBV19; CDR3: CASSFRDRGLGYTF; DNA: TGTGCCAGTAGTTTCCGGGACAGAGGATTGGGCTACACCTTC
size: .; D: .; J: TRBJ1-1; V: TRBV19; CDR3: CASSRDGYTEAFF; DNA: TGTGCCAGTAGCCGGGACGGTTACACTGAAGCTTTCTTT